The rows below give T cell receptor beta chains drawn from one sample of a study of neoadjuvant anti-PD-1 for oral cavity cancer. The method was immunoSEQ multiplex PCR; TCRdb's version includes in-frame clones alone and lacks a portion of them. Among tens of thousands of clones, around 26% were seen once, and the ten largest hold roughly 15%. The specimen was tumor tissue, collected after nivolumab (anti-PD-1) treatment. Receptors originate from a person aged 35-80 years with oral cavity squamous cell carcinoma. CDR3s include the opening cysteine and the closing phenylalanine or tryptophan. A D gene is named only where the DNA matches it firmly. Only some rows state a clone size, as once, few, many or a class for expanded clones.

v_call: TRBV15
j_call: TRBJ1-1
d_call: .
clone_size: few
cdr3_aa: CATSRQGISAEAFF
cdr3_nt: TGTGCCACCAGCAGACAGGGAATATCGGCTGAAGCTTTCTTT

v_call: TRBV6-1
j_call: TRBJ1-5
d_call: .
clone_size: .
cdr3_aa: CASSEFSNQPQHF
cdr3_nt: TGTGCCAGCAGTGAGTTTAGCAATCAGCCCCAGCATTTT

v_call: TRBV7-9
j_call: TRBJ1-1
d_call: .
clone_size: few
cdr3_aa: CASSLIGPPDTEAFF
cdr3_nt: TGTGCCAGCAGCCTTATCGGGCCGCCAGACACTGAAGCTTTCTTT

v_call: TRBV7-9
j_call: TRBJ1-2
d_call: .
clone_size: .
cdr3_aa: CASSLEARSRSYGYTF
cdr3_nt: TGTGCCAGCAGCTTAGAGGCCCGAAGCAGGTCGTATGGCTACACCTTC

v_call: TRBV7-8
j_call: TRBJ1-1
d_call: .
clone_size: .
cdr3_aa: CASSLGRNTEAFF
cdr3_nt: TGTGCCAGCAGCTTAGGGAGAAACACTGAAGCTTTCTTT

v_call: TRBV28
j_call: TRBJ2-5
d_call: TRBD2
clone_size: .
cdr3_aa: CASSLFFRTRLAAQETQYF
cdr3_nt: TGTGCCAGCAGTTTATTTTTTCGTACCAGACTAGCGGCACAAGAGACCCAGTACTTC

v_call: TRBV5-1
j_call: TRBJ1-3
d_call: .
clone_size: .
cdr3_aa: CASSPGLGSGNTIYF
cdr3_nt: TGCGCCAGCAGCCCGGGGTTGGGATCTGGAAACACCATATATTTT

v_call: TRBV11-2
j_call: TRBJ2-3
d_call: .
clone_size: medium-sized
cdr3_aa: CASSLGTPRDTQYF
cdr3_nt: TGTGCCAGCAGCTTAGGGACACCGAGAGATACGCAGTATTTT

v_call: TRBV11-3
j_call: TRBJ2-1
d_call: TRBD2
clone_size: few
cdr3_aa: CASSLDQGGSGRWVEQFF
cdr3_nt: TGTGCCAGCAGCTTAGATCAGGGAGGGAGTGGACGATGGGTTGAGCAGTTCTTC

v_call: TRBV18
j_call: TRBJ1-1
d_call: .
clone_size: .
cdr3_aa: CASSPRSGTEAFF
cdr3_nt: TGTGCCAGCTCACCACGATCGGGCACTGAAGCTTTCTTT

v_call: TRBV9
j_call: TRBJ1-3
d_call: .
clone_size: few
cdr3_aa: CASGRSGAGNTIYF
cdr3_nt: TGTGCCAGCGGTCGTAGCGGGGCTGGAAACACCATATATTTT

v_call: TRBV6-4
j_call: TRBJ2-5
d_call: .
clone_size: few
cdr3_aa: CASSKETQYF
cdr3_nt: TGTGCCAGCAGTAAAGAGACCCAGTACTTC

v_call: TRBV5-1
j_call: TRBJ1-3
d_call: TRBD1
clone_size: .
cdr3_aa: CASSSQGASGNTIYF
cdr3_nt: TGCGCCAGCAGCTCACAGGGGGCATCTGGAAACACCATATATTTT

v_call: TRBV7-5
j_call: TRBJ2-7
d_call: .
clone_size: .
cdr3_aa: CARRGLAREQYF
cdr3_nt: TGTGCCAGAAGGGGACTAGCGCGAGAGCAGTACTTC

v_call: TRBV6-5
j_call: TRBJ1-2
d_call: .
clone_size: .
cdr3_aa: CASSVGGYYGYTF
cdr3_nt: TGTGCCAGCAGCGTAGGGGGATACTATGGCTACACCTTC

v_call: TRBV4-1
j_call: TRBJ2-5
d_call: .
clone_size: few
cdr3_aa: CASSQDLDGIYF
cdr3_nt: TGCGCCAGCAGCCAAGATTTAGACGGGATCTACTTC